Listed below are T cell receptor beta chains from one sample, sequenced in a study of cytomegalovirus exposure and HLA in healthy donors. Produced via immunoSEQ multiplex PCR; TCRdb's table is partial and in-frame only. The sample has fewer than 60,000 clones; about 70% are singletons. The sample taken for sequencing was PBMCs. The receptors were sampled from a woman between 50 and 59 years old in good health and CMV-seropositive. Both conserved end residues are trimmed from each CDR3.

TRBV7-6	ASSSKDRGNGYT
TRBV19	ASSIDEGAGTDTQY
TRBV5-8	ASSPRGLAYINEQF
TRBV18	ASSPRLAGHEQY
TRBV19	ASSIIQQGASGYT
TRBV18	ASSPGQQETQY
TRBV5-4	ASSRGGRGETQY
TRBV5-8	ASSFPGSSHTEAF
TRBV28	ASSFGLAGPYEQY
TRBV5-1	ASSLAGTSGVQETQY
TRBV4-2	ASSLGWGDTGELF
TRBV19	ASSLDGSGKNIQY
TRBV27	ASSSGLAMVGQY
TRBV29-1	SVERGPEDTQY
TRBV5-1	ASSWQGLTDTQY
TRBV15	ATGPRSGNTIY
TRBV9	ASSAGQGVNYGYT
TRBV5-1	ASSLDPPIQTRTGELF
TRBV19	ASSMGQLYGAQH
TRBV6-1	ASIGQGSGNTIY
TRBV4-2	ASSLEGTGGNTIY
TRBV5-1	ASSLGAYTDTQY
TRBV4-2	ASSPQGSGGVIEQY
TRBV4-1	ASSQRQVDLATNEKLF
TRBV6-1	ASSEERRTGLL
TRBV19	ASSIYRNTEAF
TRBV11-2	ASSLGTGEQY
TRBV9	ASSPRQGPEKLF
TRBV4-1	ASKWLASPTYEQY
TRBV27	ASSSQSGTGREQY
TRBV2	ASISGGPSEQY
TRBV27	ASTIFGQGGETQY
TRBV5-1	ASSSPSSGGIYEQY
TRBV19	ASNRGPANNEQF
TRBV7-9	ASSLGAVISETQY
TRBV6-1	ASRNRNTEAF
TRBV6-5	ASSPGQAKQF
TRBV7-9	ASSPQGAMETQY
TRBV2	ASRTNRGYEQY
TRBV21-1	ASGLRGHSGTGELF
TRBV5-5	ASSWTGRAQPQH
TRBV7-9	ASLIAGAGNEQF
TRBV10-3	ATGASGRVNEQF
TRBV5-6	ASSLGLNEQF
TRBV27	ASSGSSTNYGYT